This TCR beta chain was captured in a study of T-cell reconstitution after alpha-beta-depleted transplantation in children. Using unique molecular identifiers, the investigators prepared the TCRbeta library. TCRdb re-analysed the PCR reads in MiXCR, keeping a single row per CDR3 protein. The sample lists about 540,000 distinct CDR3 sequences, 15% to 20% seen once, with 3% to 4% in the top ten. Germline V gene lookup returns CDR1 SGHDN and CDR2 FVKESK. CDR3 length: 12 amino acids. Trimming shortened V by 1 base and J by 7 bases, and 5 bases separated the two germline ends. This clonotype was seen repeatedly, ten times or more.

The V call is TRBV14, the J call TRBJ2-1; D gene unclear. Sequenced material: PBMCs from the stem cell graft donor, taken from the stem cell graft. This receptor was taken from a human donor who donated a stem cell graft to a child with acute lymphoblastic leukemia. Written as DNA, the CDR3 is TGTGCCAGCAGCCAAGGGGTGAATGAGCAGTTCTTC. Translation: CASSQGVNEQFF.